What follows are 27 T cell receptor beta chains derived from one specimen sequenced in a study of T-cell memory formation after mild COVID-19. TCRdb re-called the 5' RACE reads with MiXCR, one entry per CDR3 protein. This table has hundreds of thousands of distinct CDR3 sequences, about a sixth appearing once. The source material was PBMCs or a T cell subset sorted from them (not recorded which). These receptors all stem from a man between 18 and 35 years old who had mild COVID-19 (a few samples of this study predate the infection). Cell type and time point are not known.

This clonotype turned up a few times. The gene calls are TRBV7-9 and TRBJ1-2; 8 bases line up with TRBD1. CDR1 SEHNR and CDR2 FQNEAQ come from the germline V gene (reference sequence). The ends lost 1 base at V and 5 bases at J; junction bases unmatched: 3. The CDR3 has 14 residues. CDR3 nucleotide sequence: TGTGCCAGCAGCTTAGGGACAGGGCAGTATGGCTACACCTTC. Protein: CASSLGTGQYGYTF.

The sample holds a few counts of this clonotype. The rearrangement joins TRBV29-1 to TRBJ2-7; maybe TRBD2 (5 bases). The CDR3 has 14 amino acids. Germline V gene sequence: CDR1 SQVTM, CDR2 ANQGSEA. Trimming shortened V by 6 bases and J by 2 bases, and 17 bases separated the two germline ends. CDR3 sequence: CSVRDSRGTYEQYF. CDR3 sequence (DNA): TGCAGCGTCCGAGACTCCCGAGGGACCTACGAGCAGTACTTC.

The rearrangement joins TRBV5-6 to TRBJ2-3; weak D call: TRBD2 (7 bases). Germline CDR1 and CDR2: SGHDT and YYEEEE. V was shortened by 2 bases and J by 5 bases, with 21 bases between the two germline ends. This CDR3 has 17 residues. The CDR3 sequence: CASSLWDPMGGRDTQYF. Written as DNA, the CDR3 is TGTGCCAGCAGCTTATGGGACCCGATGGGGGGGCGAGATACGCAGTATTTT.

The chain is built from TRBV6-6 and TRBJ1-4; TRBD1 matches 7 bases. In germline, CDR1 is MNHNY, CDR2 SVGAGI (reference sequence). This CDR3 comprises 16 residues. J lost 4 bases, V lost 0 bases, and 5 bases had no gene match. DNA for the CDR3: TGTGCCAGCAGTTACTCGGGACAGCTGGATAATGAAAAACTGTTTTTT. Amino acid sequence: CASSYSGQLDNEKLFF.

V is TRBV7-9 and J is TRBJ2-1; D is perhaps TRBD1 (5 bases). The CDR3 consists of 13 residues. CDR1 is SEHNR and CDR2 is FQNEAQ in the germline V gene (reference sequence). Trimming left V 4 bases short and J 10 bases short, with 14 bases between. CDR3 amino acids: CASSSQVNREQFF. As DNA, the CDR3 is TGTGCCAGCAGCTCACAAGTAAACAGGGAGCAGTTCTTC.

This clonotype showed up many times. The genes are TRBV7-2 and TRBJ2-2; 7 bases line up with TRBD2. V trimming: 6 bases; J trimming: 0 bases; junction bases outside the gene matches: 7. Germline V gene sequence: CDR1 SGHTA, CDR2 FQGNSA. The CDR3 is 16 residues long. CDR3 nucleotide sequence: TGTGCCAGCAGTCCACCAGGACTAGCGAACACCGGGGAGCTGTTTTTT. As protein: CASSPPGLANTGELFF.

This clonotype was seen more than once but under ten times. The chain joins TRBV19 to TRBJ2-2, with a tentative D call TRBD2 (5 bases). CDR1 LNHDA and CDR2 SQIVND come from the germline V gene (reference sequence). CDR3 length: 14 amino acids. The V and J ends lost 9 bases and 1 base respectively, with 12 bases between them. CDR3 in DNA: TGTGCCAGCGGGATATACGGGAACACCGGGGAGCTGTTTTTT. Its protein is CASGIYGNTGELFF.

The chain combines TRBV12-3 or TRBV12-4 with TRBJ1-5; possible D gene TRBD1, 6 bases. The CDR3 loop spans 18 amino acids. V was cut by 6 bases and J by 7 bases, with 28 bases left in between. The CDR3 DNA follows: TGTGCCAGCAGCCGGGGGATCGGGGGGCGCAGATCTGGGCAGCCCCAGCATTTT. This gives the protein CASSRGIGGRRSGQPQHF.

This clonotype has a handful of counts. DNA for the CDR3: TGCGCCAGCAGCCAAGATCCAGCTAGCGGGGATTACAATGAGCAGTTCTTC. Translated, it gives CASSQDPASGDYNEQFF. The rearrangement joins TRBV4-1 to TRBJ2-1, with TRBD2 identical over 9 bases. CDR1 is MGHRA and CDR2 is YSYEKL in the germline V gene. The ends lost 0 bases at V and 4 bases at J; junction bases unmatched: 7. The CDR3 sequence is 17 residues long.

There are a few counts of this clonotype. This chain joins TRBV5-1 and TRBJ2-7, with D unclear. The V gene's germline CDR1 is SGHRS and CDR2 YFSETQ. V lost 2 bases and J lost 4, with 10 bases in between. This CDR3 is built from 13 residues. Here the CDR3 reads CASSFENWYEQYF. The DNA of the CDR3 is TGCGCCAGCAGCTTTGAGAATTGGTACGAGCAGTACTTC.

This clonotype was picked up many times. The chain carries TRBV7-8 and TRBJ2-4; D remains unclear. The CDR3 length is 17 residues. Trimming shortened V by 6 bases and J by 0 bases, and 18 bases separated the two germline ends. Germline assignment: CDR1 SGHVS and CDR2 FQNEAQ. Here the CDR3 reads CASSQVGRTLAKNIQYF. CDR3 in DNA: TGTGCCAGCAGTCAGGTGGGCAGGACCCTAGCCAAAAACATTCAGTACTTC.

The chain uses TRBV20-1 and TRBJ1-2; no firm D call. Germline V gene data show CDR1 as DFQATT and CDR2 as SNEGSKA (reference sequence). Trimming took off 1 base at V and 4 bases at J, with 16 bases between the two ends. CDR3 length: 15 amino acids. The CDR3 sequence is CSARVPTPTIYGYTF. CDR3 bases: TGCAGTGCTAGAGTTCCGACACCGACTATCTATGGCTACACCTTC.

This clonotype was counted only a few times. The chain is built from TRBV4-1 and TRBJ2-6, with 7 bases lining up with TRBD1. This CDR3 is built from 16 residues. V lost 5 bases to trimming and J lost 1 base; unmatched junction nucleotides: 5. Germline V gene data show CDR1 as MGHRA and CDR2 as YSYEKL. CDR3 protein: CASSGLTGSGANVLTF. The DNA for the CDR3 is TGCGCCAGCAGCGGTTTGACAGGGTCTGGGGCCAACGTCCTGACTTTC.

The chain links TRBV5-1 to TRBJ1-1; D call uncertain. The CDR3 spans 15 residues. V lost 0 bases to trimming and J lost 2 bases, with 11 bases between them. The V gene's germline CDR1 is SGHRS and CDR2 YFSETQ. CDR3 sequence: CASSLAQTQNTEAFF. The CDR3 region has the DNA TGCGCCAGCAGCTTGGCCCAAACCCAAAACACTGAAGCTTTCTTT. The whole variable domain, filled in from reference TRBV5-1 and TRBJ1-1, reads KAGVTQTPRYLIKTRGQQVTLSCSPISGHRSVSWYQQTPGQGLQFLFEYFSETQRNKGNFPGRFSGRQFSNSRSEMNVSTLELGDSALYLCASSLAQTQNTEAFFGQGTRLTVV.

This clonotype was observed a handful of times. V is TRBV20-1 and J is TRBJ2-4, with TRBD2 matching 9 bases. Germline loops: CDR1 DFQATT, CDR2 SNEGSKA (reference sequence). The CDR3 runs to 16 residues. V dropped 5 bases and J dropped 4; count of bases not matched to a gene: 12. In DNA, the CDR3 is TGCAGTGCTCCCGGGTCCAGCGGGGGGCCAAAAAACATTCAGTACTTC. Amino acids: CSAPGSSGGPKNIQYF.

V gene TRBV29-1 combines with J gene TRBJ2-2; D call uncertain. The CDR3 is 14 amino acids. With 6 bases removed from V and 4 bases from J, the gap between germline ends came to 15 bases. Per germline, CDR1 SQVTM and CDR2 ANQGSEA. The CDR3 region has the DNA TGCAGCGTAGAGGAAGTAGCACGCACCGGGGAGCTGTTTTTT. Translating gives CSVEEVARTGELFF.

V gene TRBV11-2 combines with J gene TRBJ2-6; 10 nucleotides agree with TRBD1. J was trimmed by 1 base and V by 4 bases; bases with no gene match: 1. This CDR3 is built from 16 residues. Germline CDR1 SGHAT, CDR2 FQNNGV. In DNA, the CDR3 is TGTGCCAGCAGCTCGGGACAGGGGTCTGGGGCCAACGTCCTGACTTTC. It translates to CASSSGQGSGANVLTF.

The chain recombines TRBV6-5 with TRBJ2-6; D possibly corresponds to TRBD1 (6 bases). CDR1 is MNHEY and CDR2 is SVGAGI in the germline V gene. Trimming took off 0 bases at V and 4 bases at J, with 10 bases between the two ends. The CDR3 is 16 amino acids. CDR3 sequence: CASSYSVGAGANVLTF. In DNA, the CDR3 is TGTGCCAGCAGTTACTCTGTGGGGGCAGGGGCCAACGTCCTGACTTTC.

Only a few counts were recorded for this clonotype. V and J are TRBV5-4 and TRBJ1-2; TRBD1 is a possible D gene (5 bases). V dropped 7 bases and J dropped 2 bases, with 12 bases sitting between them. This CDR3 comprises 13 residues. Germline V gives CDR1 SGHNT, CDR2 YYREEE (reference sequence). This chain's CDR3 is CASGGTANYGYTF. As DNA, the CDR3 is TGTGCCAGCGGCGGGACGGCCAACTATGGCTACACCTTC. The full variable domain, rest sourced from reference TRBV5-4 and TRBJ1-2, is ETGVTQSPTHLIKTRGQQVTLRCSSQSGHNTVSWYQQALGQGPQFIFQYYREEENGRGNFPPRFSGLQFPNYSSELNVNALELDDSALYLCASGGTANYGYTFGSGTRLTVV.

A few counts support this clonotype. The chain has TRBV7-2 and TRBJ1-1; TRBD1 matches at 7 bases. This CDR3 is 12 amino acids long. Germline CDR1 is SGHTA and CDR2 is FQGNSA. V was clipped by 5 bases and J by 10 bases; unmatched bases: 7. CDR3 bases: TGTGCCAGCAGCCCAACGACAGGGAGAGCTTTCTTT. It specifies CASSPTTGRAFF.

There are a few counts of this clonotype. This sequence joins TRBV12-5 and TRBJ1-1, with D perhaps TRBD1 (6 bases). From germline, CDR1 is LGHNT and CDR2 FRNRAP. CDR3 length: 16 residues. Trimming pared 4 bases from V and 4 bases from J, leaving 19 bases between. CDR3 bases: TGTGCTAGTGGTTCCATACTCACAGGGTCCCTCACTGAAGCTTTCTTT. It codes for CASGSILTGSLTEAFF.

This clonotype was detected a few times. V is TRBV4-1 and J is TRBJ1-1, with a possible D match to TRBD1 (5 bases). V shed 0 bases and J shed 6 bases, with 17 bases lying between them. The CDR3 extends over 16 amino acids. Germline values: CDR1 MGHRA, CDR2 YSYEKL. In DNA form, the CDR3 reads TGCGCCAGCAGCCAAGATTCCCCAGGGAGGTACGCTGAAGCTTTCTTT. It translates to CASSQDSPGRYAEAFF.

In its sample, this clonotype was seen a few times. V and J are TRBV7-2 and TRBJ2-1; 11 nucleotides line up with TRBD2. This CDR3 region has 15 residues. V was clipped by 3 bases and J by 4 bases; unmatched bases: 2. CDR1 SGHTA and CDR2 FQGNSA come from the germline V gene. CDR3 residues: CASSFSGGEYNEQFF. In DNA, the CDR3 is TGTGCCAGCAGCTTTAGCGGGGGGGAGTACAATGAGCAGTTCTTC. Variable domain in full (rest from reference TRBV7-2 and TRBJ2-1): GAGVSQSPSNKVTEKGKDVELRCDPISGHTALYWYRQSLGQGLEFLIYFQGNSAPDKSGLPSDRFSAERTGGSVSTLTIQRTQQEDSAVYLCASSFSGGEYNEQFFGPGTRLTVL.

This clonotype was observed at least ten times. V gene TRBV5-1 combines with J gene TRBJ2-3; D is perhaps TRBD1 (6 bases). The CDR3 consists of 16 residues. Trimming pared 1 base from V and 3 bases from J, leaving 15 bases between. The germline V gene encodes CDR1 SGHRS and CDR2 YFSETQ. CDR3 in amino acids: CASSLMSGDQTDTQYF. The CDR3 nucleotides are TGCGCCAGCAGCTTGATGTCAGGGGATCAGACAGATACGCAGTATTTT.

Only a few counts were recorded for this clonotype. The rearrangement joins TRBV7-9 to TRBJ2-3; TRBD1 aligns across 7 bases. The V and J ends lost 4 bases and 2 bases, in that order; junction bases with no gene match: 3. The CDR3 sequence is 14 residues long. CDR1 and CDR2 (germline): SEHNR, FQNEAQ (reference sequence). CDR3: CASSWGQLTDTQYF. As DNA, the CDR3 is TGTGCCAGCAGCTGGGGACAGCTCACAGATACGCAGTATTTT.

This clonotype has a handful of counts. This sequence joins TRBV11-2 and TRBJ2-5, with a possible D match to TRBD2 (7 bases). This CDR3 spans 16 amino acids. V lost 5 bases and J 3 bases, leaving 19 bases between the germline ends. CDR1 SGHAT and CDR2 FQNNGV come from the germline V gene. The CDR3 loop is CASSLPIGGQKETQYF. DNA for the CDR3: TGTGCCAGCAGCCTGCCGATCGGGGGGCAAAAAGAGACCCAGTACTTC.

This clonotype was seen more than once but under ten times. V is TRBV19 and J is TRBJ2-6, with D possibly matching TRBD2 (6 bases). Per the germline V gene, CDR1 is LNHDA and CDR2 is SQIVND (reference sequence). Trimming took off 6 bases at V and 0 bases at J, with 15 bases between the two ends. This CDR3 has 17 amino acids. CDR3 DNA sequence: TGTGCCAGTAGGCCCAGGCAGGACTACTCTGGGGCCAACGTCCTGACTTTC. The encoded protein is CASRPRQDYSGANVLTF.